This T cell receptor (beta chain) was found in a study of blood T cell repertoires in COVID-19. The wider study: Samples of COVID-19 (acute and convalescent) were obtained from the United States, Italy and Spain. The analysed material was cDNA or gDNA that came from T cells, B-cell-depleted T cells, or PBMCs.

The Seattle patients, enrolled during active infection, were followed longitudinally. In the original analysis: Amplification with reference gene primers provided the estimates of nucleated cell counts. Clones were read by immunoSEQ multiplex PCR, and TCRdb kept only the in-frame ones, dropping some. V and J calls and clone size come straight from that table; D and trimming were deduced from the DNA. The sample holds about 160,000 clones, around nine tenths seen once. This TCR was recovered from a woman aged 70-85 years with COVID-19, enrolled during active disease. The sequencing sample was made of peripheral blood.

This CDR3 reads CASSERPGQGSDTQYF. The CDR3 DNA reads TGTGCCAGCAGTGAGAGACCGGGACAGGGCTCCGATACGCAGTATTTT. V is TRBV6-1 and J is TRBJ2-3; TRBD1 matches 9 bases. This CDR3 is built from 16 residues. Germline CDR1 and CDR2: MNHNS and SASEGT. The trim removed 3 bases at V and 6 bases at J, leaving 10 bases unmatched.